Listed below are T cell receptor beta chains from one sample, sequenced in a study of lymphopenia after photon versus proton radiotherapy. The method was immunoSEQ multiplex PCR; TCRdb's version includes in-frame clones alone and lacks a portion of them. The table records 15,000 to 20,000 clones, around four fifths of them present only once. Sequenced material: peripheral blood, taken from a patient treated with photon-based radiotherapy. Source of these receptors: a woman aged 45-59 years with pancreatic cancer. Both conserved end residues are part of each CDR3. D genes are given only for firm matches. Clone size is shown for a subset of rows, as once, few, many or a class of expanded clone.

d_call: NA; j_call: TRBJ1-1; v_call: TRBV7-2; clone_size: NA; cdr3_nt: TGTGCCAGCAGCCCCGGCGGGGTCAACACTGAAGCTTTCTTT; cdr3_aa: CASSPGGVNTEAFF
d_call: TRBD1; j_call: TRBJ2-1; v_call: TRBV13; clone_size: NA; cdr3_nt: TGTGCCAGCAGCTTAGTAGGACAGGGAATGGGTCTAAGCTCCTACAATGAGCAGTTCTTC; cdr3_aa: CASSLVGQGMGLSSYNEQFF
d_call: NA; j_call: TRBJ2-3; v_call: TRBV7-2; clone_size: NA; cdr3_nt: TGTGCCAGCAGCTCGGCCCCCTTGGATACGCAGTATTTT; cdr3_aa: CASSSAPLDTQYF
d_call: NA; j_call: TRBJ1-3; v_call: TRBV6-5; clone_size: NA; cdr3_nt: TGTGCCAGCAGTCCTCAAGAGAACACCATATATTTT; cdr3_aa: CASSPQENTIYF
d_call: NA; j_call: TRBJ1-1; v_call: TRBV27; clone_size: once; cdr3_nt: TGTGCCAGCAGTCGAGGTGGGCCAGCATACGACGAAGCTTTCTTT; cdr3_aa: CASSRGGPAYDEAFF
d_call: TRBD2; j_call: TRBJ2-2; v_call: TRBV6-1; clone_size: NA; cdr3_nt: TGTGCCAGCAGTGGAGCGGGAGTAACGTACACCGGGGAGCTGTTTTTT; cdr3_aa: CASSGAGVTYTGELFF
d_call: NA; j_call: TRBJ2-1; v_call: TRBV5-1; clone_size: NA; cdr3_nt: TGCGCCAGCAGCCCCGGATTACAGTACAATGAGCAGTTCTTC; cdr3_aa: CASSPGLQYNEQFF
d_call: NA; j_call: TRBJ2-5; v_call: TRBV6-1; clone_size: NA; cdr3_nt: TGTGCCAGCGCAAGAAGGGGGGAAGAGACCCAGTACTTC; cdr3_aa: CASARRGEETQYF
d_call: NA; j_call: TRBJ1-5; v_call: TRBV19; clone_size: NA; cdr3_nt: TGCGCCAGTACCCCATGGAACAATCAGCCCCAGCATTTT; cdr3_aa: CASTPWNNQPQHF
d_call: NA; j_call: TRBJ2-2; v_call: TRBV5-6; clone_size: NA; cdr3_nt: TGTGCCAGCAGACTCACAGGGAGATCCGGGGAGCTGTTTTTT; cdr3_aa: CASRLTGRSGELFF
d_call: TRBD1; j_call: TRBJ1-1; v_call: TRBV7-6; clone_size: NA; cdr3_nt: TGTGCCAGCAGCTTGCTAAGACAGGGCACTGAAGCTTTCTTT; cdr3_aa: CASSLLRQGTEAFF
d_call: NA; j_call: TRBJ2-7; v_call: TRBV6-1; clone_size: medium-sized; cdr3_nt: TGTGCCAGCCGTGAATATCGCTCCTACGAGCAGTACTTC; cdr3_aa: CASREYRSYEQYF
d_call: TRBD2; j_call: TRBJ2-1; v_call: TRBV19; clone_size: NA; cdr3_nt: TGTGCCAGTAGTTGGGGACTAGCGGGAGCGAGCTCCTACAATGAGCAGTTCTTC; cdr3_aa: CASSWGLAGASSYNEQFF
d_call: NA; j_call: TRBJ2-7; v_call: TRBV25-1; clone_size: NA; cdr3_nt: TGTGCCAGCAGTGAACGTAATTCCCCTAACGAGCAGTACTTC; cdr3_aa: CASSERNSPNEQYF
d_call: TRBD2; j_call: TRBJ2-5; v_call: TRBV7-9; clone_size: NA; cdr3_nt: TGTGCCAGCAGCCCTAAACTAGCGGAAGAGACCCAGTACTTC; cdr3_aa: CASSPKLAEETQYF
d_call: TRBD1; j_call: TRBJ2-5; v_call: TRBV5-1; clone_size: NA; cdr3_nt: TGCGCCAGCTCTATCGCAGGGGGCGACGAGACCCAGTACTTC; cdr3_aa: CASSIAGGDETQYF